The 29 T cell receptor beta chains below come from one sample, sequenced in a study of blood T cell repertoires in COVID-19. Profiled with immunoSEQ multiplex PCR; TCRdb holds only in-frame clones, not every one. The sample yields approximately 210,000 clones, around four fifths seen once. The sample consisted of PBMCs or T cells enriched from blood (not recorded which). These receptors all stem from a middle-aged man who had recovered from COVID-19.

V and J are TRBV27 and TRBJ2-1; D remains unclear. The germline CDR1 and CDR2 sequences are MNHEY and SMNVEV (reference sequence). The V and J ends lost 7 bases and 8 bases respectively, with 21 bases between them. The CDR3 runs 15 residues. CDR3 in amino acids: CASKPPLYTNDEQFF. The CDR3 DNA reads as TGTGCCAGCAAACCCCCACTATACACAAACGATGAGCAGTTCTTC.

V gene TRBV10-3 combines with J gene TRBJ2-1, with TRBD1 as a possible D gene (6 bases). With 9 bases removed from V and 0 bases from J, the gap between germline ends came to 9 bases. CDR3 length: 13 residues. Germline V gives CDR1 ENHRY, CDR2 SYGVKD. The chain's CDR3 is CAMRGNSYNEQFF. CDR3 in DNA: TGTGCCATGAGGGGGAACTCCTACAATGAGCAGTTCTTC.

On this clone: One end of the junction is discordant with germline, which a read error may explain. Here the CDR3 DNA reads TGCGCCAGCAGTCAAGAGTTGTTAGCGGAAGGTCTGACAGATACGCAGTATTTT. Its translation: CASSQELLAEGLTDTQYF. The chain combines TRBV4-3 with TRBJ2-3; a possible D gene is TRBD2 (6 bases). The germline gives CDR1 LGHNA, CDR2 YSLEER. The CDR3 has 18 amino acids.

The chain has TRBV5-1 and TRBJ1-1; D is undetermined. The V end was cut by 4 bases, the J end by 11 bases, with 15 bases between. Germline CDR1 is SGHRS and CDR2 is YFSETQ. The length of the CDR3 is 12 residues. CDR3 in DNA: TGCGCCAGCAGCCTACCGGGGATCGAGGCTTTCTTT. Translation gives CASSLPGIEAFF.

The chain employs TRBV30 and TRBJ1-1; 7 positions agree with TRBD1. The CDR3 length is 15 residues. Germline values: CDR1 GTSNPN, CDR2 SVGIG (reference sequence). J gave up 6 bases and V 2 bases, and 12 bases lay outside the gene matches. The CDR3 nucleotides read TGTGCCTGGAGTTACGAGGGACAGAGGTGGGCTGAAGCTTTCTTT. This encodes CAWSYEGQRWAEAFF.

The chain is built from TRBV9 and TRBJ1-4; 9 nucleotides line up with TRBD1. Germline V gene sequence: CDR1 SGDLS, CDR2 YYNGEE. The length of the CDR3 is 15 residues. The trim removed 0 bases at V and 7 bases at J, leaving 4 bases unmatched. This chain's CDR3 is CASSVGWTGVEKLFF. CDR3 nucleotides: TGTGCCAGCAGCGTAGGATGGACAGGGGTTGAAAAACTGTTTTTT.

The chain's CDR3 is CASRGGNTEAFF. CDR3 DNA: TGTGCCAGCAGGGGGGGGAACACTGAAGCTTTCTTT. The chain employs TRBV27 and TRBJ1-1, with D maybe TRBD1 (5 bases). Germline V gives CDR1 MNHEY, CDR2 SMNVEV (reference sequence). V was shortened by 6 bases and J by 1 base, with 6 bases between the two germline ends. The CDR3 spans 12 residues.

The chain links TRBV18 to TRBJ1-2; D is unresolved. CDR1 is KGHSH, CDR2 LQKENI, per germline. The CDR3 has 18 residues. The germline V and J ends were trimmed by 0 bases and 7 bases, with 24 bases remaining between them. The CDR3 loop is CASSPPPIIQPRGSGYTF. The DNA of the CDR3 is TGTGCCAGCTCACCACCGCCCATAATCCAGCCAAGAGGCTCTGGCTACACCTTC.

The chain combines TRBV18 with TRBJ2-3; the D gene is possibly TRBD2 (7 bases). CDR1 is KGHSH and CDR2 is LQKENI in the germline V gene. Trimming pared 3 bases from V and 2 bases from J, leaving 15 bases between. CDR3 size: 16 residues. CDR3 DNA sequence: TGTGCCAGCTCACCCATCGGGGGGCAGAACACAGATACGCAGTATTTT. As protein: CASSPIGGQNTDTQYF.

This sequence joins TRBV5-4 and TRBJ2-7; 11 bases line up with TRBD2. The CDR3 is 15 amino acids. Germline V CDR1 and CDR2: SGHNT, YYREEE (reference sequence). Trimming at V came to 4 bases and at J to 3 bases, leaving 6 bases not matched to a gene. The CDR3 DNA follows: TGTGCCAGCAGCCAACGGGGACTAGCGGACTACGAGCAGTACTTC. This translates into CASSQRGLADYEQYF.

The chain uses TRBV5-1 and TRBJ2-7; 7 bases match TRBD1. J was trimmed by 2 bases and V by 0 bases; bases with no gene match: 11. Germline V gene data show CDR1 as SGHRS and CDR2 as YFSETQ. CDR3 length: 17 residues. The DNA for the CDR3 is TGCGCCAGCAGCTTGGTGATTATCGGGACAGAGCCCTACGAGCAGTACTTC. The encoded protein is CASSLVIIGTEPYEQYF.

The CDR3 reads CASSTRLAALYEQYF. The CDR3 DNA follows: TGTGCCAGCAGTACCCGACTAGCGGCGCTTTACGAGCAGTACTTC. V usage is TRBV28 and J usage is TRBJ2-7, with TRBD2 identical over 9 bases. The germline V gene encodes CDR1 MDHEN and CDR2 SYDVKM. CDR3 length: 15 amino acids. V was clipped by 5 bases and J by 4 bases; unmatched bases: 9.

This clone was seen once. The genes are TRBV5-1 and TRBJ2-7, with TRBD1 matching 10 bases. With V trimmed by 7 bases and J by 5 bases, 6 bases remained unmatched. The CDR3 consists of 13 residues. The germline V gene encodes CDR1 SGHRS and CDR2 YFSETQ. The CDR3, as DNA: TGCGCCAGCTCCGGGACAGGGGACCACGAGCAGTACTTC. Protein sequence: CASSGTGDHEQYF.

The chain employs TRBV28 and TRBJ2-1, with D tentatively TRBD2 (6 bases). Trimming shortened V by 7 bases and J by 6 bases, and 16 bases separated the two germline ends. The CDR3 is made up of 14 amino acids. Germline V lookup: CDR1 MDHEN, CDR2 SYDVKM. The CDR3 loop is CASKAGSDPNEQFF. CDR3 DNA: TGTGCCAGCAAGGCGGGGAGTGATCCCAATGAGCAGTTCTTC.

The CDR3 region has the DNA TGTGCCAGCAGCCAAGGGACAGATCTTGGTGGCTACACCTTC. It yields the protein CASSQGTDLGGYTF. The chain joins TRBV3-1 (or the pseudogene TRBV3-2) to TRBJ1-2; D is perhaps TRBD1 (6 bases). The germline V gene has CDR1 LGHDT and CDR2 YNNKEL (reference sequence). With 1 base removed from V and 7 bases from J, the gap between germline ends came to 13 bases. The CDR3 has 14 residues.

This clone was recorded once. The genes are TRBV14 and TRBJ1-2; 10 nucleotides agree with TRBD1. Germline CDR1 and CDR2: SGHDN and FVKESK. The CDR3 is 15 amino acids. V shed 4 bases, J shed 6 bases, and the junction held 8 bases outside the gene matches. The CDR3 region is CASSPYLGTGDGYTF. The CDR3 region has the DNA TGTGCCAGCAGCCCATACCTGGGGACAGGGGATGGCTACACCTTC.

V and J are TRBV28 and TRBJ1-3; 7 bases line up with TRBD1. V trimming: 10 bases; J trimming: 8 bases; junction bases outside the gene matches: 8. Germline values: CDR1 MDHEN, CDR2 SYDVKM. The CDR3 length is 12 residues. The CDR3 sequence: CATSTGSDTIYF. The DNA of the CDR3 is TGTGCCACCTCGACAGGGTCAGACACCATATATTTT.

Here the CDR3 reads CASRNSGTGIFEQYF. Here the CDR3 DNA reads TGTGCCAGCAGAAACTCCGGGACAGGGATTTTCGAGCAGTACTTC. The chain recombines TRBV27 with TRBJ2-7, with 9 bases aligning to TRBD1. Germline V gene data show CDR1 as MNHEY and CDR2 as SMNVEV (reference sequence). CDR3 size: 15 residues. J lost 6 bases, V lost 6 bases, and 12 bases had no gene match.

The chain couples TRBV4-2 to TRBJ1-1; 8 bases are a match to TRBD1. The germline V gene encodes CDR1 LGHNA and CDR2 YNFKEQ. The CDR3 is made up of 14 amino acids. Trimming removed 4 bases from V and 5 bases from J; junction bases left unmatched: 6. The CDR3 here is CASSRDRGETEAFF. The DNA of the CDR3 is TGTGCCAGCAGCCGAGACAGGGGAGAAACTGAAGCTTTCTTT.

This clone was detected a few times. The chain links TRBV13 to TRBJ2-3, with D perhaps TRBD2 (6 bases). The V gene's germline CDR1 is PRHDT and CDR2 FYEKMQ (reference sequence). The CDR3 extends over 15 amino acids. V lost 5 bases and J 2 bases, leaving 14 bases between the germline ends. This CDR3 is CASSPRTTYTDTQYF. The CDR3 nucleotides are TGTGCCAGCAGCCCAAGGACTACCTACACAGATACGCAGTATTTT.

This clone was observed once. The CDR3 nucleotides read TGTGCCAGCACCTCCCCCCAGGGCAGGACTGAAGCTTTCTTT. This codes for CASTSPQGRTEAFF. The chain recombines TRBV6-5 with TRBJ1-1; possible D gene TRBD1, 5 bases. Per the germline V gene, CDR1 is MNHEY and CDR2 is SVGAGI. V shed 7 bases and J shed 5 bases, with 17 bases lying between them. This CDR3 contains 14 residues.

This chain uses TRBV28 with TRBJ1-5, with 9 bases matching TRBD1. Germline trimming cut 5 bases from V and 7 bases from J; bases unmatched to any gene: 6. This CDR3 spans 14 amino acids. Germline CDR1 reads MDHEN; CDR2 reads SYDVKM. The CDR3 reads CASSQGQGRQPQHF. CDR3 DNA sequence: TGTGCCAGCAGTCAAGGACAGGGGAGGCAGCCCCAGCATTTT.

The chain employs TRBV6-2 or TRBV6-3 and TRBJ2-5; 13 bases fit TRBD2. Per germline, CDR1 MNHEY and CDR2 SVGEGT. The junction had 7 bases not matched to a gene; V was cut back by 6 bases and J by 9 bases. The CDR3 has 14 amino acids. The CDR3 nucleotides read TGTGCCAGCAGCCTCGGACTAGCGGGAGCGGCCCAGTACTTC. Encoded protein: CASSLGLAGAAQYF.

This sequence joins TRBV10-3 and TRBJ1-2; D is uncertain. The CDR3 runs to 12 residues. CDR1 and CDR2 (germline): ENHRY, SYGVKD. V lost 2 bases, J lost 5 bases, and 6 bases lay in between. Here the CDR3 DNA reads TGTGCCATCAGTGAGAATCATTATGGCTACACCTTC. Its translation is CAISENHYGYTF.

The CDR3 DNA reads as TGTGCCAGTAGTATTGGGCAGGGATGGGCTGAAGCTTTCTTT. This sequence encodes CASSIGQGWAEAFF. The chain employs TRBV19 and TRBJ1-1, with D maybe TRBD1 (5 bases). The length of the CDR3 is 14 residues. The germline V and J ends were trimmed by 3 bases and 6 bases, with 14 bases remaining between them. Germline V lookup: CDR1 LNHDA, CDR2 SQIVND (reference sequence).

The chain is built from TRBV5-1 and TRBJ1-2; TRBD1 aligns across 11 bases. The J segment lost 4 bases and the V segment lost 0 bases, leaving 14 bases of the junction unmatched. The germline CDR1 and CDR2 sequences are SGHRS and YFSETQ. CDR3 size: 19 residues. The CDR3: CASSLDGQGAGSFVYGYTF. CDR3 DNA sequence: TGCGCCAGCAGCTTGGACGGACAGGGGGCGGGTTCATTCGTCTATGGCTACACCTTC. Combining the CDR3 with reference TRBV5-1 and TRBJ1-2 gives the whole variable domain KAGVTQTPRYLIKTRGQQVTLSCSPISGHRSVSWYQQTPGQGLQFLFEYFSETQRNKGNFPGRFSGRQFSNSRSEMNVSTLELGDSALYLCASSLDGQGAGSFVYGYTFGSGTRLTVV.

The rearrangement joins TRBV7-9 to TRBJ1-3; 12 nucleotides match TRBD1. With V trimmed by 7 bases and J by 7 bases, 8 bases remained unmatched. CDR3 length: 15 amino acids. The germline V gene has CDR1 SEHNR and CDR2 FQNEAQ (reference sequence). This CDR3 is CASNTQGQGANTIYF. The DNA of the CDR3 is TGTGCCAGCAACACACAGGGACAGGGGGCCAACACCATATATTTT.

Remarks on this clone: One end of the junction varies from germline; a read error may be responsible. The chain is built from TRBV7-7 and TRBJ1-4; 8 bases fit TRBD1. The CDR3 is made up of 15 amino acids. Per the germline V gene, CDR1 is SSHAT and CDR2 is FNYEAQ (reference sequence). DNA for the CDR3: TGTGCTAGCAGCTTAACGGCAGGGGGCCTTGAAAAACTGTTTTTT. Protein sequence: CASSLTAGGLEKLFF.

This sequence joins TRBV29-1 and TRBJ1-2; D uncertain. This CDR3 contains 11 residues. Looked up from germline, CDR1 is SQVTM and CDR2 is ANQGSEA. V was trimmed by 6 bases and J by 8 bases, leaving 13 bases between them. The CDR3 loop reads CSVRLLEGYTF. CDR3 DNA: TGCAGCGTGCGGCTCTTGGAAGGCTACACCTTC. Filled out from reference TRBV29-1 and TRBJ1-2, the complete variable domain reads SAVISQKPSRDICQRGTSLTIQCQVDSQVTMMFWYRQQPGQSLTLIATANQGSEATYESGFVIDKFPISRPNLTFSTLTVSNMSPEDSSIYLCSVRLLEGYTFGSGTRLTVV.